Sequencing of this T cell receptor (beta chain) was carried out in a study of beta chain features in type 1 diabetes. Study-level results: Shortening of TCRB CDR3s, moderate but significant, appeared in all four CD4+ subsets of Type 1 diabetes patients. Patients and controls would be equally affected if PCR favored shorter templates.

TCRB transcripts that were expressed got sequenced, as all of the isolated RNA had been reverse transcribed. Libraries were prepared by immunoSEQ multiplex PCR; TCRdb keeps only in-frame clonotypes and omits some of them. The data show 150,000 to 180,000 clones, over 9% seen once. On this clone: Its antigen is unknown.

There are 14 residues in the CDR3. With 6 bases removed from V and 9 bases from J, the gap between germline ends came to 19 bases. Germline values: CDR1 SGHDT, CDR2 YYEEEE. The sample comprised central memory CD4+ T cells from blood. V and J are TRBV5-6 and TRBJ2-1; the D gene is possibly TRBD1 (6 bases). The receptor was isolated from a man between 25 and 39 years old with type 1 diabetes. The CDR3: CASTGRSGQIEQFF. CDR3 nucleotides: TGTGCCAGCACCGGCCGATCTGGACAGATTGAGCAGTTCTTC.